Shown below are 18 T cell receptor beta chains from a single sample sequenced in a study of OX40 agonist ivuxolimab in advanced cancers. Clones were read by immunoSEQ multiplex PCR, and TCRdb kept only the in-frame ones, dropping some. The sample records tens of thousands of clones, about 90% being singletons. This specimen was CD4+ or CD8+ T cells sorted from blood, taken in a trial of the OX40 agonist ivuxolimab. The receptors stem from an adult with an advanced solid tumor such as melanoma, head and neck, liver or kidney cancer.

This chain uses TRBV7-9 with TRBJ1-2, with TRBD1 matching over 12 bases. V shed 1 base, J shed 5 bases, and the junction held 2 bases outside the gene matches. CDR1 is SEHNR and CDR2 is FQNEAQ in the germline V gene (reference sequence). There are 15 residues in the CDR3. The CDR3 sequence: CASSLGDRGHYGYTF. CDR3 nucleotides: TGTGCCAGCAGCTTAGGGGACAGGGGGCATTATGGCTACACCTTC.

Note on this clone: Other nucleotide sequences in the sample specify the same CDR3. V is TRBV5-1 and J is TRBJ2-1; D call uncertain. This CDR3 contains 15 residues. V was pared by 0 bases and J by 0 bases, with 7 bases between. The germline CDR1 and CDR2 sequences are SGHRS and YFSETQ. In DNA, the CDR3 is TGCGCCAGCAGCTTGGGGGAAAGCTCCTACAATGAGCAGTTCTTC. Translating it yields CASSLGESSYNEQFF.

V and J are TRBV5-1 and TRBJ1-5, with D unclear. CDR1 and CDR2 from the germline V gene are SGHRS and YFSETQ. This CDR3 has 13 amino acids. V lost 0 bases and J lost 10, with 11 bases in between. The CDR3 DNA follows: TGCGCCAGCAGCTTGGATGGGTTTGGTCCCCAGCATTTT. Amino acids: CASSLDGFGPQHF.

V usage is TRBV7-9 and J usage is TRBJ2-2; TRBD2 might be the D (6 bases). Trimming stripped 10 bases from V and 5 bases from J, with 11 bases between. From germline, CDR1 is SEHNR and CDR2 FQNEAQ (reference sequence). There are 12 residues in the CDR3. The CDR3 nucleotides read TGTGCCACCTTCCGGGGGACCGGGGAGCTGTTTTTT. Translated: CATFRGTGELFF.

This sequence joins TRBV19 and TRBJ1-1; no clear D gene. With 1 base removed from V and 4 bases from J, the gap between germline ends came to 7 bases. CDR1 is LNHDA, CDR2 SQIVND, per germline (reference sequence). This CDR3 is 13 amino acids long. The CDR3 sequence is CASSIGKSTEAFF. For the CDR3, the DNA is TGTGCCAGTAGTATAGGAAAGTCCACTGAAGCTTTCTTT.

The chain has TRBV27 and TRBJ2-2; no reliable D call. CDR3 length equals 14 residues. Germline-derived CDR1 and CDR2 are MNHEY and SMNVEV (reference sequence). The V end was cut by 7 bases, the J end by 5 bases, with 14 bases between. The CDR3 region is CASKASFYTGELFF. CDR3 in DNA: TGTGCCAGCAAGGCTAGTTTTTATACCGGGGAGCTGTTTTTT.

Judged by abundance, this clone is hyperexpanded. The CDR3 here is CASSYEQYF. CDR3 in DNA: TGTGCCAGCAGTTACGAGCAGTACTTC. The V gene is TRBV27, the J gene TRBJ2-7; D not resolved. CDR3 size: 9 residues. V was cut by 4 bases and J by 5 bases, with 0 bases left in between. Germline assignment: CDR1 MNHEY and CDR2 SMNVEV (reference sequence).

CDR3 sequence: CASSSRVAGAGEQFF. The DNA of the CDR3 is TGTGCCAGCAGTTCCCGGGTAGCGGGAGCTGGGGAGCAGTTCTTC. The V and J genes are TRBV6-5 and TRBJ2-1; 9 bases match TRBD2. The V gene's germline CDR1 is MNHEY and CDR2 SVGAGI. The junction had 11 bases not matched to a gene; V was cut back by 4 bases and J by 10 bases. The CDR3 consists of 15 residues.

CDR3 bases: TGTGCCAGTAGCGGACAGGAGGGAGATGGCTACACCTTC. Protein product: CASSGQEGDGYTF. The rearrangement joins TRBV19 to TRBJ1-2; TRBD1 matches 7 bases. The CDR3 loop spans 13 amino acids. Looked up from germline, CDR1 is LNHDA and CDR2 is SQIVND (reference sequence). V dropped 6 bases and J dropped 6; count of bases not matched to a gene: 7.

The chain combines TRBV11-2 with TRBJ2-7, with D maybe TRBD2 (6 bases). The germline gives CDR1 SGHAT, CDR2 FQNNGV. Trimming cost V 1 base and J 5 bases, with 15 bases left between them. The CDR3 loop spans 15 amino acids. The CDR3 nucleotides read TGTGCCAGCAGCTTAGCCATTGTTTGGGGGGACGAGCAGTACTTC. Translation gives CASSLAIVWGDEQYF.

This rearrangement joins TRBV19 to TRBJ1-2, with D perhaps TRBD1 (5 bases). Per germline, CDR1 LNHDA and CDR2 SQIVND (reference sequence). V was pared by 4 bases and J by 3 bases, with 9 bases between. The CDR3 runs to 13 residues. The CDR3 sequence: CASSTGTDYGYTF. CDR3 in DNA: TGTGCCAGTAGTACCGGGACTGACTATGGCTACACCTTC.

V gene TRBV30 combines with J gene TRBJ1-2; D is unclear. V shed 1 base and J shed 8 bases, with 8 bases lying between them. CDR3 length equals 11 residues. CDR1 GTSNPN and CDR2 SVGIG come from the germline V gene (reference sequence). The CDR3 nucleotides are TGTGCCTGGAGTGGGGATATGGGCTACACCTTC. It is translated as CAWSGDMGYTF.

This clone was found once. The rearrangement joins TRBV4-1 to TRBJ2-1; D gene uncertain. Looked up from germline, CDR1 is MGHRA and CDR2 is YSYEKL. V lost 1 base, J lost 10 bases, and 5 bases lay in between. This CDR3 comprises 11 residues. This chain's CDR3 is CASSQGGEQFF. CDR3 sequence (DNA): TGCGCCAGCAGCCAAGGCGGAGAGCAGTTCTTC.

This rearrangement joins TRBV23-1 to TRBJ1-3, with D uncertain. TRBV23-1 is reported as an ORF; its role is uncertain. The ends were cut back, 4 bases at V and 2 bases at J, with 6 bases in the middle. This CDR3 is 13 amino acids long. CDR3 coding DNA: TGCGCCAGCAGTCCCGACGCTGGAAACACCATATATTTT. Translated, it gives CASSPDAGNTIYF.

The CDR3 nucleotides are TGTGCCAGCAGTTCCGAGTCCGGCGAGCAGTACTTC. This gives the protein CASSSESGEQYF. The gene calls are TRBV5-5 and TRBJ2-7; D gene unclear. V lost 5 bases and J lost 6, with 12 bases in between. This CDR3 has 12 amino acids. Germline values: CDR1 SGHKS, CDR2 YYEKEE (reference sequence).

This chain joins TRBV2 and TRBJ1-1; D is unresolved. V was cut by 4 bases and J by 2 bases, with 8 bases left in between. Germline V gene lookup returns CDR1 SNHLY and CDR2 FYNNEI. This CDR3 is 13 amino acids long. The CDR3 here is CASSVSGNTEAFF. The CDR3 DNA sequence: TGTGCCAGCAGTGTCTCAGGAAACACTGAAGCTTTCTTT.

The chain combines TRBV5-1 with TRBJ2-7, with 8 bases matching TRBD1. The junction had 3 bases not matched to a gene; V was cut back by 3 bases and J by 1 base. This CDR3 spans 14 amino acids. CDR1 is SGHRS and CDR2 is YFSETQ in the germline V gene. CDR3 sequence (DNA): TGCGCCAGCAGCTCTTGGACAGGGTCCTACGAGCAGTACTTC. Its protein is CASSSWTGSYEQYF.

The CDR3 region has the DNA TGTGCCAGCAGCCCAGGGGACCTAGGCCTCACTGAAGCTTTCTTT. It is translated as CASSPGDLGLTEAFF. The chain recombines TRBV7-9 with TRBJ1-1; D is possibly TRBD1 (6 bases). This CDR3 contains 15 residues. V lost 5 bases and J lost 4, with 17 bases in between. The germline gives CDR1 SEHNR, CDR2 FQNEAQ (reference sequence). The variable domain in full, with the rest retrieved from reference TRBV7-9 and TRBJ1-1, is DTGVSQNPRHKITKRGQNVTFRCDPISEHNRLYWYRQTLGQGPEFLTYFQNEAQLEKSRLLSDRFSAERPKGSFSTLEIQRTEQGDSAMYLCASSPGDLGLTEAFFGQGTRLTVV.